These 4 T cell receptor beta chains share one sample of origin, sequenced in a study of blood T cell repertoires in COVID-19. Sequencing used immunoSEQ multiplex PCR; TCRdb keeps in-frame clones, though not all of them. The sample has hundreds of thousands of clones; around 83% are singletons. Specimen: peripheral blood. Source of these receptors: a woman aged 45-65 years with acute or convalescent COVID-19.

This chain uses TRBV19 with TRBJ1-1; 8 nucleotides match TRBD1. This CDR3 region has 16 residues. Per the germline V gene, CDR1 is LNHDA and CDR2 is SQIVND (reference sequence). Trimming cost V 10 bases and J 8 bases; bases outside gene matches: 21. The DNA for the CDR3 is TGTGCCACCAAAAAGGGGGGACAGGACTTGTACTACGAAGCTTTCTTT. The encoded protein is CATKKGGQDLYYEAFF.

There are a few counts of this clone. V and J are TRBV19 and TRBJ1-1; 9 bases fit TRBD1. The germline V gene encodes CDR1 LNHDA and CDR2 SQIVND (reference sequence). The ends lost 7 bases at V and 9 bases at J; junction bases unmatched: 9. CDR3 length: 13 residues. The CDR3 spells CASTAGDRVKAFF. The CDR3 coding sequence is TGTGCCAGTACCGCGGGGGACAGGGTGAAAGCTTTCTTT. The full variable domain, with the rest looked up from reference TRBV19 and TRBJ1-1, is DGGITQSPKYLFRKEGQNVTLSCEQNLNHDAMYWYRQDPGQGLRLIYYSQIVNDFQKGDIAEGYSVSREKKESFPLTVTSAQKNPTAFYLCASTAGDRVKAFFGQGTRLTVV.

V and J are TRBV5-1 and TRBJ1-2; weak D call: TRBD1 (5 bases). The length of the CDR3 is 12 residues. Per germline, CDR1 SGHRS and CDR2 YFSETQ. V was pared by 0 bases and J by 7 bases, with 7 bases between. CDR3 sequence: CASSLEGAGYTF. The CDR3 nucleotides are TGCGCCAGCAGCTTGGAAGGGGCTGGCTACACCTTC.

V usage is TRBV4-1 and J usage is TRBJ1-2; perhaps TRBD1 as D (6 bases). CDR1 and CDR2 (germline): MGHRA, YSYEKL. The V and J ends lost 4 bases and 6 bases respectively, with 18 bases between them. CDR3 length: 15 residues. In nucleotides, the CDR3 is TGCGCCAGCAGCCCAACCGACCGGAAGGGGGATGGCTACACCTTC. This codes for CASSPTDRKGDGYTF.